These 20 T cell receptor beta chains originate from one sample sequenced in a study of shared clonotypes between healthy human individuals. Repertoires were generated with immunoSEQ multiplex PCR, while TCRdb's copy carries only in-frame clones and drops some. The sample includes approximately 1,500,000 clones, around 97% of them seen just once. The sequenced sample consisted of naive CD4+ T cells sorted from blood. The sample's subset: CD45RA+ positively selected. These TCRs come from a man aged 25 to 45 in good health.

V and J are TRBV2 and TRBJ2-3; 13 nucleotides agree with TRBD2. Germline CDR1 is SNHLY and CDR2 is FYNNEI. The CDR3 totals 20 residues. V trimming: 2 bases; J trimming: 2 bases; junction bases outside the gene matches: 13. CDR3 sequence reads: CASSETPAQGLAGHTDTQYF. CDR3 in DNA: TGTGCCAGCAGTGAAACCCCAGCCCAGGGACTAGCGGGGCACACAGATACGCAGTATTTT.

This clone was detected only once. The chain is built from TRBV10-3 and TRBJ1-4; 10 bases align to TRBD1. Germline loops: CDR1 ENHRY, CDR2 SYGVKD. This CDR3 has 15 residues. The V segment lost 10 bases and the J segment 5 bases; nucleotides outside the gene matches: 10. The CDR3 region is CATVPGQGLNEKLFF. The CDR3 DNA is TGTGCCACCGTCCCGGGACAGGGGTTGAATGAAAAACTGTTTTTT.

V usage is TRBV28 and J usage is TRBJ2-3; 7 nucleotides agree with TRBD2. Trimming removed 5 bases from V and 0 bases from J; junction bases left unmatched: 14. Germline lookup yields CDR1 MDHEN and CDR2 SYDVKM. This CDR3 has 18 amino acids. CDR3 sequence reads: CASSAPGGRYSSTDTQYF. Here the CDR3 DNA reads TGTGCCAGCAGTGCCCCCGGCGGGAGATATTCTAGCACAGATACGCAGTATTTT.

The chain joins TRBV14 to TRBJ1-2; no reliable D call. In germline, CDR1 is SGHDN, CDR2 FVKESK. This CDR3 comprises 13 residues. Trimming stripped 5 bases from V and 6 bases from J, with 13 bases between. CDR3 DNA sequence: TGTGCCAGCAGCTCGCTTCAAGTCGATGGCTACACCTTC. This codes for CASSSLQVDGYTF.

This sequence joins TRBV7-7 and TRBJ2-5; a weak D match, TRBD1 (6 bases). The CDR3 loop spans 13 amino acids. The germline V gene encodes CDR1 SSHAT and CDR2 FNYEAQ (reference sequence). V was shortened by 5 bases and J by 2 bases, with 9 bases between the two germline ends. As DNA, the CDR3 is TGTGCCAGCAGCAAGGGGGTTCAAGAGACCCAGTACTTC. As protein: CASSKGVQETQYF.

This chain connects TRBV2 to TRBJ2-1, with D possibly being TRBD1 or TRBD2 (5 bases each). Per germline, CDR1 SNHLY and CDR2 FYNNEI. The CDR3 contains 12 residues. Deletions cut 4 bases from V and 10 bases from J, with 11 bases between. The CDR3 DNA reads as TGTGCCAGCAGTGGGGGCGAGGGGGAGCAGTTCTTC. Its protein product is CASSGGEGEQFF. Full variable domain (remainder filled in from reference TRBV2 and TRBJ2-1): EPEVTQTPSHQVTQMGQEVILRCVPISNHLYFYWYRQILGQKVEFLVSFYNNEISEKSEIFDDQFSVERPDGSNFTLKIRSTKLEDSAMYFCASSGGEGEQFFGPGTRLTVL.

Turning to this clone: One end of the junction is discordant with germline, which a read error may explain. This rearrangement joins TRBV7-6 to TRBJ2-7; possibly TRBD1 or TRBD2 for D (6 bases each). There are 14 residues in the CDR3. Per the germline V gene, CDR1 is SGHVS and CDR2 is FNYEAQ. The DNA of the CDR3 is TGTGCCAGCAGCTTAGTGGGGGGCGAGGCCGAGCAGTGCTTC. Translation gives CASSLVGGEAEQCF.

The genes are TRBV9 and TRBJ1-5; D gene ambiguous. Trimming left V 3 bases short and J 2 bases short, with 9 bases between. The germline gives CDR1 SGDLS, CDR2 YYNGEE. The CDR3 covers 14 residues. The CDR3 nucleotides read TGTGCCAGCAGCGCCCTCGGTGGCAATCAGCCCCAGCATTTT. Translation: CASSALGGNQPQHF.

The genes are TRBV7-8 and TRBJ1-5; D gene ambiguous. Per the germline V gene, CDR1 is SGHVS and CDR2 is FQNEAQ. V shed 5 bases and J shed 1 base, with 18 bases lying between them. There are 17 residues in the CDR3. The CDR3 here is CASSPPVRGLSNQPQHF. The DNA for the CDR3 is TGTGCCAGCAGCCCCCCGGTTAGAGGATTGAGCAATCAGCCCCAGCATTTT.

The chain employs TRBV10-3 and TRBJ1-2; D gene unclear. Looked up from germline, CDR1 is ENHRY and CDR2 is SYGVKD. This CDR3 comprises 14 residues. Trimming removed 8 bases at V and 3 bases at J, with 16 bases between. As DNA, the CDR3 is TGTGCCATCGTCGCCGGAGCCACAGACTATGGCTACACCTTC. Encoded protein: CAIVAGATDYGYTF.

V gene TRBV10-1 combines with J gene TRBJ2-7; no firm D call. Germline V CDR1 and CDR2: WNHNN, SYGVQD (reference sequence). The CDR3 length is 13 residues. The V end lost 1 base, the J end lost 6 bases, and 10 bases lay between the germline ends. The CDR3 DNA reads TGCGCCAGCAGTGAGTTACTGGCTGGCGAGCAGTACTTC. Translation: CASSELLAGEQYF.

The V call is TRBV25-1, the J call TRBJ2-3; 11 nucleotides line up with TRBD2. This CDR3 has 15 amino acids. V lost 1 base to trimming and J lost 10 bases; unmatched junction nucleotides: 7. The germline V gene encodes CDR1 MGHDK and CDR2 SYGVNS. The CDR3, as DNA: TGTGCCAGCAGTGAATTAGGGACTAGCGGCCTAGCGCAGTATTTT. Protein product: CASSELGTSGLAQYF.

The gene calls are TRBV27 and TRBJ2-1; D not certain. Per the germline V gene, CDR1 is MNHEY and CDR2 is SMNVEV (reference sequence). V was cut by 2 bases and J by 8 bases, with 7 bases left in between. The length of the CDR3 is 12 residues. CDR3 residues: CASSLRNHEQFF. The CDR3 DNA reads TGTGCCAGCAGTTTAAGAAACCATGAGCAGTTCTTC.

This chain connects TRBV7-9 to TRBJ2-1; 7 bases match TRBD1. V lost 5 bases, J lost 8 bases, and 9 bases stayed unmatched. This CDR3 spans 14 amino acids. The V gene's germline CDR1 is SEHNR and CDR2 FQNEAQ (reference sequence). CDR3 sequence (DNA): TGTGCCAGCAGCCCGACAGGGTTCGGAGATGAGCAGTTCTTC. It yields the protein CASSPTGFGDEQFF.

The V call is TRBV28, the J call TRBJ2-1; TRBD2 agrees at 12 bases. The CDR3 sequence is 18 residues long. With 1 base clipped from V and 2 bases from J, the junction kept 6 bases outside the gene matches. The germline V gene encodes CDR1 MDHEN and CDR2 SYDVKM. The CDR3 reads CASSLFASGRAAYNEQFF. DNA of the CDR3: TGTGCCAGCAGTTTATTTGCTAGCGGGAGGGCCGCCTACAATGAGCAGTTCTTC. Complete variable domain (other parts from reference TRBV28 and TRBJ2-1): DVKVTQSSRYLVKRTGEKVFLECVQDMDHENMFWYRQDPGLGLRLIYFSYDVKMKEKGDIPEGYSVSREKKERFSLILESASTNQTSMYLCASSLFASGRAAYNEQFFGPGTRLTVL.

This chain connects TRBV5-1 to TRBJ2-1; unclear D gene. V lost 2 bases and J lost 2, with 11 bases in between. The CDR3 extends over 15 amino acids. CDR1 and CDR2 (germline): SGHRS, YFSETQ. The CDR3 region has the DNA TGCGCCAGCAGCTTATCGACGAGCACCTACAATGAGCAGTTCTTC. Translated, it gives CASSLSTSTYNEQFF.

This clone was observed a few times. The rearrangement links TRBV7-8 to TRBJ1-5; D is ambiguous. From germline, CDR1 is SGHVS and CDR2 FQNEAQ. The V end lost 1 base, the J end lost 0 bases, and 4 bases lay between the germline ends. The length of the CDR3 is 14 residues. CDR3 protein: CASSLGNSNQPQHF. Here the CDR3 DNA reads TGTGCCAGCAGCTTAGGTAATAGCAATCAGCCCCAGCATTTT.

The chain carries TRBV28 and TRBJ1-2; D may be TRBD1 (5 bases). The CDR3 consists of 15 residues. Per germline, CDR1 MDHEN and CDR2 SYDVKM. V was clipped by 6 bases and J by 0 bases, with 14 bases between them. This CDR3 reads CASRGRQRANYGYTF. The DNA for the CDR3 is TGTGCCAGCAGAGGGAGACAGAGAGCTAACTATGGCTACACCTTC.

The V and J genes are TRBV5-6 and TRBJ2-5; no reliable D call. V was shortened by 1 base and J by 5 bases, with 12 bases between the two germline ends. The CDR3 totals 14 residues. From germline, CDR1 is SGHDT and CDR2 YYEEEE. In nucleotides, the CDR3 is TGTGCCAGCAGCTTGTACCCGGCGAGTGAGACCCAGTACTTC. Its translation is CASSLYPASETQYF.

J is TRBJ2-2 and V is TRBV11-3; TRBD1 is a possible D gene (5 bases). Germline assignment: CDR1 SGHNT and CDR2 YENEEA. V was clipped by 7 bases and J by 1 base, with 16 bases between them. The CDR3 runs 16 residues. The CDR3 bases are TGTGCCAGCACCCTTACAGGAGACAAGAACACCGGGGAGCTGTTTTTT. Residues: CASTLTGDKNTGELFF.